Below, 6 T cell receptor beta chains from the same sample are listed, as sequenced in a study of blood T cells in healthy people across ages. It was with a sample-barcoded 5' primer and a J-beta primer mix that a second PCR of roughly 6 to 12 cycles was run. TCRdb called the 5' RACE reads again in MiXCR, with one record for every CDR3 protein. The data contain around 650,000 distinct CDR3 sequences, roughly two fifths of them singletons. Sequencing was performed on blood. These receptor sequences come from a man of 80 years or more in good health.

The rearrangement links TRBV20-1 to TRBJ2-1; a possible D gene is TRBD2 (5 bases). The CDR3 contains 14 residues. Deletions cut 5 bases from V and 9 bases from J, with 20 bases between. Looked up from germline, CDR1 is DFQATT and CDR2 is SNEGSKA (reference sequence). As DNA, the CDR3 is TGCAGTGCTCGTTTACTATCCCGAAGCGGTGAGCAGTTCTTC. Amino acid sequence: CSARLLSRSGEQFF.

The chain links TRBV7-2 to TRBJ1-5, with D uncertain. Deletions cut 2 bases from V and 0 bases from J, with 8 bases between. The CDR3 runs to 15 residues. From germline, CDR1 is SGHTA and CDR2 FQGNSA. CDR3 DNA sequence: TGTGCCAGCAGCTTACTGGGAGATAGCAATCAGCCCCAGCATTTT. Its translation is CASSLLGDSNQPQHF.

Ten or more counts support this clonotype. This sequence joins TRBV5-1 and TRBJ1-2; 11 bases line up with TRBD1. With V trimmed by 5 bases and J by 6 bases, 12 bases remained unmatched. The CDR3 runs 16 residues. Germline CDR1 is SGHRS and CDR2 is YFSETQ. The CDR3 is CASSQAGTGGSNGYTF. The CDR3 region has the DNA TGCGCCAGCAGTCAAGCCGGGACAGGGGGAAGTAATGGCTACACCTTC.

This clonotype was recorded many times. J is TRBJ2-7 and V is TRBV13; 13 bases agree with TRBD2. The V gene end was trimmed by 4 bases and the J gene end by 7 bases; junction bases not matched to a gene: 7. Germline assignment: CDR1 PRHDT and CDR2 FYEKMQ (reference sequence). The CDR3 has 15 residues. This CDR3 reads CASSYGLAGEREQYF. DNA of the CDR3: TGTGCCAGCAGCTACGGACTAGCGGGAGAAAGGGAGCAGTACTTC.

The V call is TRBV6-2 or TRBV6-3, the J call TRBJ2-7; D gene unclear. Trimming took 2 bases from V and 4 from J, leaving 15 bases between them. The length of the CDR3 is 15 residues. Germline V CDR1 and CDR2: MNHEY, SVGEGT. The CDR3 region has the DNA TGTGCCAGCAGTTACGCCCCGAGGTTTGAATACGAGCAGTACTTC. Its translation: CASSYAPRFEYEQYF.

The V and J genes are TRBV4-3 and TRBJ2-3; possibly TRBD2 for D (6 bases). The length of the CDR3 is 16 residues. Germline V gene data show CDR1 as LGHNA and CDR2 as YSLEER. V lost 0 bases, J lost 5 bases, and 15 bases lay in between. As DNA, the CDR3 is TGCGCCAGCAGCCAAGATTGGAGGGGAGAGGTAGATACGCAGTATTTT. It yields the protein CASSQDWRGEVDTQYF.